The T cell receptor (beta chain) under discussion was sequenced for a study of shared clonotypes between healthy human individuals. For sorted subsets, 200 ng DNA per replicate equaled 33,000 or so T cell genomes. The method was immunoSEQ multiplex PCR; TCRdb's version includes in-frame clones alone and lacks a portion of them. The sample carries about 2.1 million clones, about 92% recorded once. The CDR3 runs 14 residues. V gave up 3 bases and J gave up 4 bases, with 12 bases separating them. Germline V lookup: CDR1 SEHNR, CDR2 FQNEAQ (reference sequence). Naive CD8 cells, CD45RO-negative and positively selected for CCR7, excluded terminally differentiated effector memory CD45RA+ cells.

Sequencing was performed on naive CD8+ T cells from PBMCs. The chain is built from TRBV7-9 and TRBJ1-2; D is uncertain. The TCR originated in a man younger than 35 in good health. Some clones in this sample may be carry-over from other donors' samples. The CDR3 nucleotides are TGTGCCAGCAGCTTCGCTCACCCGGGCTATGGCTACACCTTC. As protein: CASSFAHPGYGYTF.